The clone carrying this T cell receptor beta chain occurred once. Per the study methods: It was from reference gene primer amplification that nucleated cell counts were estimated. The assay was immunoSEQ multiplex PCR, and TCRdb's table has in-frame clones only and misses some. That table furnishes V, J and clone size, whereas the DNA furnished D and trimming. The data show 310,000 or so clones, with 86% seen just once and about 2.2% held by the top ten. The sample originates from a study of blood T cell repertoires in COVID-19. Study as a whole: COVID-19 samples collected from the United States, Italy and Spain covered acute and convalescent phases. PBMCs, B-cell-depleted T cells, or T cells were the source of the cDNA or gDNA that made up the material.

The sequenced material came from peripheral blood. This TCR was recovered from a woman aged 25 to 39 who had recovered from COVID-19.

CDR3 amino acids: CASSQDTSGSTDTQYF. The CDR3 nucleotides are TGCGCCAGCAGCCAAGATACCAGCGGGAGCACAGATACGCAGTATTTT. The chain links TRBV4-1 to TRBJ2-3, with D possibly TRBD2 on 6 matching bases. Deletions cut 0 bases from V and 0 bases from J, with 10 bases between. CDR1 and CDR2 (germline): MGHRA, YSYEKL. The CDR3 contains 16 residues.